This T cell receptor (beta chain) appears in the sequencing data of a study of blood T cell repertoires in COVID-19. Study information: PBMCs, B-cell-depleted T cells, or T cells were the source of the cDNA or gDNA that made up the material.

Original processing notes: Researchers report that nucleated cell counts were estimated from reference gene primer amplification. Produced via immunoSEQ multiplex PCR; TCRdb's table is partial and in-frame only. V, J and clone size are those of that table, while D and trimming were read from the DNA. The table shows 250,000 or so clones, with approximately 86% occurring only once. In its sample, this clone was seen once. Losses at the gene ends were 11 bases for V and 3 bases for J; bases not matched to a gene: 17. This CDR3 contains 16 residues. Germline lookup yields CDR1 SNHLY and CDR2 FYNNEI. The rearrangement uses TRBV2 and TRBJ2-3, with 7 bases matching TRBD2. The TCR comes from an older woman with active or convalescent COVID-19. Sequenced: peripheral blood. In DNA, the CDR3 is TGTGCCGGCCCGATCGCAACAGCGGGAACAACAGATACGCAGTATTTT. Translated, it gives CAGPIATAGTTDTQYF.